The entry that follows covers one T cell receptor beta chain sequence. The antigen remains unidentified. This sample was included in a study of cytotoxic CD8 clonotypes in ibrutinib-treated CLL. Study background: Responses comprised some 24 partial and 2 complete; at median approximately 70 months, roughly 14 remained remitted and about twelve progressed. Findings and caveats of the study: Clonality measured at baseline exceeded age-matched healthy donors, tracking circulating CD8+ T-cell counts.

Libraries were prepared by immunoSEQ multiplex PCR; TCRdb keeps only in-frame clonotypes and omits some of them. Of 160,000 or so clones listed, 70% to 90% are singletons. V trimming: 0 bases; J trimming: 3 bases; junction bases outside the gene matches: 4. CDR3 length: 15 amino acids. The germline V gene has CDR1 SGHAT and CDR2 FQNNGV. The receptor was isolated from a human donor with chronic lymphocytic leukemia. The rearrangement joins TRBV11-2 to TRBJ2-7; 8 bases line up with TRBD1. The sample in question was PBMCs, obtained at disease progression, from a patient treated with ibrutinib. CDR3 in amino acids: CASSLEGTGIYEQYF. CDR3 nucleotides: TGTGCCAGCAGCTTAGAGGGGACAGGTATCTACGAGCAGTACTTC.